These T cell receptor beta chains were read from a single sample in a study of control samples from healthy donors and cancer patients. The repertoire was sequenced with immunoSEQ multiplex PCR; TCRdb's copy has only in-frame clones and lacks some. The sample lists approximately 160,000 clones; approximately 90% were seen once. The sample comprised blood. These receptors originate from a woman aged 25 to 39 in good health. CDR3s include the opening cysteine and the closing phenylalanine or tryptophan.

j_call v_call cdr3_aa
TRBJ2-1 TRBV5-5 CASSVTHRFASYNEQFF
TRBJ2-1 TRBV2 CASRSASGSSYNEQFF
TRBJ2-1 TRBV4-1 CASSKPGEGYNEQFF
TRBJ2-7 TRBV27 CASSKWAERYEQYF
TRBJ1-1 TRBV2 CASSLTGWNTEAFF
TRBJ1-5 TRBV27 CASSLSGGLGNQPQHF
TRBJ2-2 TRBV5-4 CASSWGTSSVTGELFF
TRBJ2-1 TRBV28 CATSPAGNEQFF
TRBJ1-2 TRBV7-2 CASSRTARIIYGYTF
TRBJ2-1 TRBV11-2 CASSLGTGRAYNEQFF
TRBJ2-1 TRBV7-3 CASSQLAGVYNEQFF
TRBJ2-1 TRBV29-1 CSAPHGSDGTFGYNEQFF
TRBJ2-7 TRBV5-1 CASSLSGGSSYEQYF
TRBJ2-3 TRBV7-7 CASSPPTVDTQYF
TRBJ1-4 TRBV7-9 CASSLGAPTSGLFF
TRBJ1-4 TRBV30 CAWSAGQADEKLFF
TRBJ2-3 TRBV2 CASSPGLAGADTQYF
TRBJ2-2 TRBV2 CASIGGGLTGELFF
TRBJ2-7 TRBV29-1 CSVGVRGYEQYF
TRBJ2-7 TRBV29-1 CSVQGRGVYEQYF
TRBJ2-5 TRBV28 CASSLRKETQYF
TRBJ2-1 TRBV6-5 CASRILAGGIYEQFF
TRBJ1-5 TRBV11-2 CASGEGVNQPQHF
TRBJ2-3 TRBV29-1 CSVVGSRGGTDTQYF
TRBJ1-2 TRBV9 CASSREANYGYTF
TRBJ2-5 TRBV6-5 CASSRDRGRETQYF
TRBJ2-4 TRBV12-3/TRBV12-4 CASSYDRGHIQYF
TRBJ2-7 TRBV7-9 CASSYPSYEQYF
TRBJ2-1 TRBV2 CASEREPYNEQFF